This T cell receptor (beta chain) was retrieved from a study of shared clonotypes between healthy human individuals. CD4+ cells yielded CD45RA+ naive and CD45RA-negative memory subsets. Clones were sequenced by immunoSEQ multiplex PCR, and TCRdb holds only the in-frame ones, with some missing. This table holds roughly 2 million clones, approximately 94% found once. This CDR3 contains 14 residues. CDR1 and CDR2 from the germline V gene are MNHEY and SMNVEV (reference sequence). V lost 6 bases to trimming and J lost 2 bases; unmatched junction nucleotides: 4. The specimen was naive CD4+ T cells sorted from blood. Subset indicated: CD45RA+ positively selected. The rearrangement joins TRBV27 to TRBJ1-3; TRBD1 matches 7 bases. The clonotype comes from a young man in good health. CDR3 nucleotide sequence: TGTGCCAGCAGCCGAGACAGGGCTGGAAACACCATATATTTT. Amino acids: CASSRDRAGNTIYF.